Below, 8 T cell receptor beta chains from the same sample are listed, as sequenced in a study of blood T cell repertoires in COVID-19. Assay: immunoSEQ multiplex PCR; the TCRdb copy retains only in-frame clones and omits some. Counted here are around 300,000 clones, about 88% occurring once; the ten biggest clones make up 2% to 2.5%. The specimen sequenced was PBMCs or T cells enriched from blood (not recorded which). The receptors stem from a woman in her sixties or seventies in a cohort exposed to, infected with or recovered from COVID-19 (not recorded which).

This chain joins TRBV5-1 and TRBJ2-2, with 12 bases fitting TRBD2. The CDR3 covers 17 residues. The V gene end was trimmed by 1 base and the J gene end by 4 bases; junction bases not matched to a gene: 5. Germline V gives CDR1 SGHRS, CDR2 YFSETQ. The CDR3 DNA is TGCGCCAGCAGCTTGTTTTTGACTAGCGGGAGCACCGGGGAGCTGTTTTTT. Encoded protein: CASSLFLTSGSTGELFF.

This clone was seen more than once but under ten times. The chain has TRBV2 and TRBJ2-7; TRBD2 is a possible D gene (6 bases). There are 16 residues in the CDR3. Looked up from germline, CDR1 is SNHLY and CDR2 is FYNNEI. Trimming removed 0 bases at V and 1 base at J, with 13 bases between. CDR3 sequence: CASSEARGLLSYEQYF. The CDR3 DNA follows: TGTGCCAGCAGTGAAGCGCGGGGCCTGTTATCCTACGAGCAGTACTTC.

The chain joins TRBV15 to TRBJ1-5; TRBD1 agrees at 9 bases. The CDR3 has 16 residues. Germline loops: CDR1 LNHNV, CDR2 YYDKDF (reference sequence). With 0 bases clipped from V and 5 bases from J, the junction kept 5 bases outside the gene matches. For the CDR3, the DNA is TGTGCCACCAGCAGAGATTTGGGACAGGGCGATCAGCCCCAGCATTTT. It codes for CATSRDLGQGDQPQHF.

V is TRBV20-1 and J is TRBJ1-2; 10 bases fit TRBD1. Looked up from germline, CDR1 is DFQATT and CDR2 is SNEGSKA (reference sequence). This CDR3 comprises 15 residues. The J segment lost 0 bases and the V segment lost 3 bases, leaving 4 bases of the junction unmatched. The CDR3 DNA is TGCAGTGCTAGTGGGACAGGGGAAACTAACTATGGCTACACCTTC. Translated: CSASGTGETNYGYTF.

The chain is built from TRBV7-9 and TRBJ1-2; the D is unclear. This CDR3 region has 18 residues. V lost 1 base and J 4 bases, leaving 22 bases between the germline ends. The germline gives CDR1 SEHNR, CDR2 FQNEAQ (reference sequence). CDR3 coding DNA: TGTGCCAGCAGCTTAGGCCGTGCGAAGTCCTATGGTACCTATGGCTACACCTTC. Encoded protein: CASSLGRAKSYGTYGYTF.

The chain has TRBV9 and TRBJ2-2, with D perhaps TRBD1 (6 bases). Deletions cut 10 bases from V and 7 bases from J, with 17 bases between. The CDR3 covers 13 residues. The germline V gene encodes CDR1 SGDLS and CDR2 YYNGEE. The CDR3 spells CASGAAKYGELFF. The DNA of the CDR3 is TGTGCCTCAGGGGCGGCCAAATACGGGGAGCTGTTTTTT.

The genes are TRBV3-1 (or the pseudogene TRBV3-2) and TRBJ2-7; D perhaps matches TRBD2 (5 bases). The ends were cut back, 1 base at V and 1 base at J, with 8 bases in the middle. This CDR3 is 14 amino acids long. Germline V lookup: CDR1 LGHDT, CDR2 YNNKEL (reference sequence). CDR3 nucleotides: TGTGCCAGCAGCCAAGCGGGAAAGTCCTACGAGCAGTACTTC. Protein product: CASSQAGKSYEQYF.

This sequence joins TRBV27 and TRBJ1-6, with 8 bases identical to TRBD1. Trimming took 0 bases from V and 4 from J; bases not matched to a gene: 5. The CDR3 totals 17 residues. Per germline, CDR1 MNHEY and CDR2 SMNVEV (reference sequence). The CDR3, as DNA: TGTGCCAGCAGTTTATCTCCAGGGGGCGAATATAATTCACCCCTCCACTTT. This sequence encodes CASSLSPGGEYNSPLHF.